The 13 T cell receptor beta chains below all came from one sample that was sequenced in a study of T cell responses to AZD1222 COVID-19 vaccine. The protocol was immunoSEQ multiplex PCR, while the TCRdb copy is restricted to in-frame clones and leaves out a portion. The sample has around 76,000 clones, around 83% seen once. The sample consisted of peripheral blood, taken on day 0 of AZD1222 vaccination. The source is an adult in good health.

The rearrangement uses TRBV6-2 or TRBV6-3 and TRBJ2-6; D ambiguous. Germline lookup yields CDR1 MNHEY and CDR2 SVGEGT. CDR3 length equals 15 residues. The ends were cut back, 2 bases at V and 0 bases at J, with 5 bases in the middle. The CDR3 bases are TGTGCCAGCAGTTACCCCATCTCTGGGGCCAACGTCCTGACTTTC. It translates to CASSYPISGANVLTF.

V usage is TRBV9 and J usage is TRBJ2-1, with TRBD1 identical over 10 bases. The CDR3 has 15 residues. Germline trimming cut 3 bases from V and 8 bases from J; bases unmatched to any gene: 8. Germline V gives CDR1 SGDLS, CDR2 YYNGEE. The CDR3 region has the DNA TGTGCCAGCAGCGCACCCGGACAGGGGGGCTATGAGCAGTTCTTC. This translates into CASSAPGQGGYEQFF.

V and J are TRBV13 and TRBJ1-1, with 11 positions matching TRBD1. Looked up from germline, CDR1 is PRHDT and CDR2 is FYEKMQ (reference sequence). V gave up 4 bases and J gave up 8 bases; unmatched junction bases: 9. The CDR3 is made up of 15 amino acids. Here the CDR3 DNA reads TGTGCCAGCAGCTCCGACCCCGGGACAGGGGGGGAAGCTTTCTTT. Translated, it gives CASSSDPGTGGEAFF.

V is TRBV6-5 and J is TRBJ2-7; D tentatively reads TRBD1 or TRBD2 (5 bases each). From germline, CDR1 is MNHEY and CDR2 SVGAGI. The CDR3 contains 15 residues. V dropped 0 bases and J dropped 0 bases, with 9 bases sitting between them. CDR3 DNA sequence: TGTGCCAGCAGTTACTCGAGTGGGGGCTCCTACGAGCAGTACTTC. Its translation is CASSYSSGGSYEQYF.

The count of this clone is one. The chain combines TRBV3-1 (or the pseudogene TRBV3-2) with TRBJ1-3, with TRBD1 as a possible D gene (6 bases). With 0 bases removed from V and 0 bases from J, the gap between germline ends came to 6 bases. The CDR3 spans 15 residues. CDR1 and CDR2 (germline): LGHDT, YNNKEL (reference sequence). The CDR3 sequence: CASSQEGASGNTIYF. The CDR3 DNA is TGTGCCAGCAGCCAAGAGGGGGCCTCTGGAAACACCATATATTTT.

The chain links TRBV28 to TRBJ2-7, with D possibly TRBD2 on 5 matching bases. The germline V gene has CDR1 MDHEN and CDR2 SYDVKM. CDR3 length: 12 amino acids. Trimming shortened V by 6 bases and J by 0 bases, and 6 bases separated the two germline ends. The CDR3 is CASRGSSYEQYF. The CDR3 DNA sequence: TGTGCCAGCAGGGGGAGCTCCTACGAGCAGTACTTC.

This rearrangement joins TRBV3-1 (or the pseudogene TRBV3-2) to TRBJ1-5; D uncertain. This CDR3 contains 14 residues. V lost 4 bases and J lost 0, with 7 bases in between. Germline CDR1 is LGHDT and CDR2 is YNNKEL (reference sequence). The CDR3 coding sequence is TGTGCCAGCAGCCTCGCCGGTAGCAATCAGCCCCAGCATTTT. Translation: CASSLAGSNQPQHF.

The J gene is TRBJ2-1, the V gene TRBV5-5, with TRBD2 matching 10 bases. CDR3 length: 16 residues. The V segment lost 4 bases and the J segment 0 bases; nucleotides outside the gene matches: 4. The germline CDR1 and CDR2 sequences are SGHKS and YYEKEE (reference sequence). The CDR3, as DNA: TGTGCCAGCAGCCTATTAGCGGGGGGCTCCTACAATGAGCAGTTCTTC. It specifies CASSLLAGGSYNEQFF.

J is TRBJ1-5 and V is TRBV6-5; TRBD1 matches at 8 bases. The V gene's germline CDR1 is MNHEY and CDR2 SVGAGI. This CDR3 has 15 residues. V was clipped by 4 bases and J by 3 bases; unmatched bases: 5. CDR3: CASSSGTGHNQPQHF. CDR3 coding DNA: TGTGCCAGCAGTTCCGGGACAGGTCACAATCAGCCCCAGCATTTT.

This clone has a handful of counts. The chain employs TRBV10-3 and TRBJ2-7, with 10 bases identical to TRBD1. The CDR3 covers 14 residues. The V segment lost 2 bases and the J segment 6 bases; nucleotides outside the gene matches: 4. In germline, CDR1 is ENHRY, CDR2 SYGVKD. CDR3 sequence (DNA): TGTGCCATCAGTGAGCGGACAGGGGGTCGCGAGCAGTACTTC. Translated: CAISERTGGREQYF.

This chain joins TRBV7-2 and TRBJ2-5; D may be TRBD1 or TRBD2 (5 bases each). V was clipped by 5 bases and J by 4 bases, with 11 bases between them. From germline, CDR1 is SGHTA and CDR2 FQGNSA. The CDR3 contains 13 residues. In DNA, the CDR3 is TGTGCCAGCAGCAGAGGGGTTGGAGAGACCCAGTACTTC. The encoded protein is CASSRGVGETQYF. The whole variable domain, remainder taken from reference TRBV7-2 and TRBJ2-5, is GAGVSQSPSNKVTEKGKDVELRCDPISGHTALYWYRQSLGQGLEFLIYFQGNSAPDKSGLPSDRFSAERTGGSVSTLTIQRTQQEDSAVYLCASSRGVGETQYFGPGTRLLVL.

Details on this clone: One end of the junction fails to match germline, which may point to a read error. This rearrangement joins TRBV29-1 to TRBJ1-4; D call uncertain. The CDR3 sequence is 9 residues long. Germline V lookup: CDR1 SQVTM, CDR2 ANQGSEA. CDR3 sequence reads: CSVEEKLFF. CDR3 DNA: TGCAGCGTCGAAGAAAAACTGTTTTTT.

The chain links TRBV6-6 to TRBJ1-2, with 9 nucleotides matching TRBD1. The J segment lost 6 bases and the V segment lost 5 bases, leaving 16 bases of the junction unmatched. Germline CDR1 MNHNY, CDR2 SVGAGI (reference sequence). This CDR3 is 17 amino acids long. The CDR3, as DNA: TGTGCCAGCAGTCGGTCCGCCGGGACAGGGAATAGAAATGGCTACACCTTC. Amino acids: CASSRSAGTGNRNGYTF.